This T cell receptor beta chain is drawn from a study of tissue T cells after allogeneic stem cell transplantation. Study-level points and caveats: This small cohort was clinically heterogeneous, and sampling depth was a limitation. Some tissue clones might be persisting host cells; their alloreactivity or antigen specificity was not determined. Shared clones across patients were few; motif clustering revealed tissue-specific shared signatures.

TCRdb's table, derived via immunoSEQ multiplex PCR, lists solely in-frame clones and lacks some. The top ten hold about a fifth of the sample, which has more than 7,000 clones, more than 50% seen once. Notes on this clone: Its antigen remains unknown.

Non-transplant comparator patients with other cancers had at least five gastrointestinal samples and no known gastrointestinal disease. Germline assignment: CDR1 SGHKS and CDR2 YYEKEE (reference sequence). The CDR3 runs to 17 residues. Trimming left V 3 bases short and J 0 bases short, with 13 bases between. Here the sequenced sample was tissue from the jejunum, taken at autopsy. This chain uses TRBV5-5 with TRBJ1-6; a weak D match, TRBD1 (5 bases). This receptor was taken from an older female donor with lung cancer. The CDR3 coding sequence is TGTGCCAGCAGCTCGTCCCGGGGGGGCTCCTATAATTCACCCCTCCACTTT. It yields the protein CASSSSRGGSYNSPLHF.